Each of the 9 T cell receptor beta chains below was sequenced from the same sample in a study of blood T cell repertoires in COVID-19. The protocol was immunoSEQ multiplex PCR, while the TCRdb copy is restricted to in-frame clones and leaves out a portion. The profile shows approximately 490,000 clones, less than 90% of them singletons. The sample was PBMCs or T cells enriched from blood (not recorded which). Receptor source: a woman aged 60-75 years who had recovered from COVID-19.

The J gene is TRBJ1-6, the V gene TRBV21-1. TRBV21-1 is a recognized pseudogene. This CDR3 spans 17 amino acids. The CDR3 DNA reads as TGTGCCAGCAGCAAAGTCGAAGTGGTAAGGAGTGATTCACCCCTCCACTTT. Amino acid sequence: CASSKVEVVRSDSPLHF.

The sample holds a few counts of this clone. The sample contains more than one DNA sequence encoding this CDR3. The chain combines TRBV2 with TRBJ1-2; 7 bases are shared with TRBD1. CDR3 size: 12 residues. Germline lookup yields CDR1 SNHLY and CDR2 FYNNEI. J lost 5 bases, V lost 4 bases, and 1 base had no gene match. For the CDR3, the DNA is TGTGCCAGCAGTGGGACAGGATATGGCTACACCTTC. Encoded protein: CASSGTGYGYTF.

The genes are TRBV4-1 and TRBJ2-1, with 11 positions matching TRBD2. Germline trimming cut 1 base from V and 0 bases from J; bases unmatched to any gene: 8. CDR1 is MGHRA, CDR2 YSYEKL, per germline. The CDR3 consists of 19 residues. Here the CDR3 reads CASSQGTSGGPSSYNEQFF. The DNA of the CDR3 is TGCGCCAGCAGCCAAGGAACTAGCGGGGGTCCTAGCTCCTACAATGAGCAGTTCTTC.

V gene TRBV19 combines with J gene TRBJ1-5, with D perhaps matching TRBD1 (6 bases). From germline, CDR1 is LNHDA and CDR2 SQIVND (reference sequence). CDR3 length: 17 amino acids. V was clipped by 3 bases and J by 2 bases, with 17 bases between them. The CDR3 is CASSMWGRNQGNQPQHF. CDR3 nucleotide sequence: TGTGCCAGTAGTATGTGGGGGCGCAATCAGGGCAATCAGCCCCAGCATTTT.

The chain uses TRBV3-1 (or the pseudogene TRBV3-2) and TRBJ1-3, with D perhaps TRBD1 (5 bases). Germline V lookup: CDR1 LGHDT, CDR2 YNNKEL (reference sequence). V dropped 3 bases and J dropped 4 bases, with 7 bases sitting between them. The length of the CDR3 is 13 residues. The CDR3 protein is CASSQGLGNTIYF. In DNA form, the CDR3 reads TGTGCCAGCAGCCAGGGGCTGGGAAACACCATATATTTT.

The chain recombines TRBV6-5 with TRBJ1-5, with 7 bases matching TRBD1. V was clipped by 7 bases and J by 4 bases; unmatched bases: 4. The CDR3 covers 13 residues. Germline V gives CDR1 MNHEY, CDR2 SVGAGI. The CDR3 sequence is CASIGTANQPQHF. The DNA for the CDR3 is TGTGCCAGCATCGGGACAGCGAATCAGCCCCAGCATTTT.

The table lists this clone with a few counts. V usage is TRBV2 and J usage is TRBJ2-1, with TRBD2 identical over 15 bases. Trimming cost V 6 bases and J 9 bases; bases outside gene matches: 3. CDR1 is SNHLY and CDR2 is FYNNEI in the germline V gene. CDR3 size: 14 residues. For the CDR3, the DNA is TGTGCCAGCAGGGGACTAGCGGGGGGTATTGAGCAGTTCTTC. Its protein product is CASRGLAGGIEQFF. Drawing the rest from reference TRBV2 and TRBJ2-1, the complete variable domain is EPEVTQTPSHQVTQMGQEVILRCVPISNHLYFYWYRQILGQKVEFLVSFYNNEISEKSEIFDDQFSVERPDGSNFTLKIRSTKLEDSAMYFCASRGLAGGIEQFFGPGTRLTVL.

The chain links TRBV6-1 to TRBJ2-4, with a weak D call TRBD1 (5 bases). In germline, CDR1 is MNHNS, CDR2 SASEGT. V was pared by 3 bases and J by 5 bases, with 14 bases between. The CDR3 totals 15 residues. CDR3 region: CASSDLFREQNIQYF. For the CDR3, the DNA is TGTGCCAGCAGTGATTTATTCAGGGAACAAAACATTCAGTACTTC.

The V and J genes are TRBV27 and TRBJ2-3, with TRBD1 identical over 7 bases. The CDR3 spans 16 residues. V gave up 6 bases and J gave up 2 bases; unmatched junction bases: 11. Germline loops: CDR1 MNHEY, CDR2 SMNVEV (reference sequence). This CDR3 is CASSLPGQANTDTQYF. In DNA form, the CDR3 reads TGTGCCAGCAGCCTCCCTGGACAGGCCAACACAGATACGCAGTATTTT.